This record concerns one TCR beta chain sequence. The data originate from a study of CD8+ T cells in alopecia areata. cDNA reverse transcribed from extracted RNA served as the sequencing template. Repertoires were generated with immunoSEQ multiplex PCR, while TCRdb's copy carries only in-frame clones and drops some. The table records about 190,000 clones, 50% to 75% of them present only once. V gave up 4 bases and J gave up 7 bases, with 11 bases separating them. In germline, CDR1 is SQVTM, CDR2 ANQGSEA. This CDR3 contains 13 residues. J is TRBJ1-6 and V is TRBV29-1; D possibly corresponds to TRBD1 (6 bases). The specimen was CD4+ T cells sorted from blood, collected at week 0. The TCR comes from a human donor with alopecia areata. CDR3 in amino acids: CSVADSPNSPLHF. CDR3 nucleotide sequence: TGCAGCGTTGCGGACAGCCCGAATTCACCCCTCCACTTT. Filled out from reference TRBV29-1 and TRBJ1-6, the complete variable domain reads SAVISQKPSRDICQRGTSLTIQCQVDSQVTMMFWYRQQPGQSLTLIATANQGSEATYESGFVIDKFPISRPNLTFSTLTVSNMSPEDSSIYLCSVADSPNSPLHFGNGTRLTVT.